A single sample gave rise to the 24 T cell receptor beta chains below, sequenced in a study of CD8 T cells in Susac syndrome. Random hexamers were used to reverse transcribe 0.5 to 1 ug of RNA. TCRdb fed the immunoSEQ multiplex PCR reads into MiXCR, producing one record per CDR3 protein. The sample holds roughly 120,000 distinct CDR3 sequences; approximately 93% are singletons and the top ten take about 0.087%. Sample: CD4+ T cells from PBMCs. Receptors were obtained from a human donor with multiple sclerosis.

This chain joins TRBV7-9 and TRBJ2-1; D possibly corresponds to TRBD1 (6 bases). V was pared by 6 bases and J by 2 bases, with 14 bases between. CDR1 SEHNR and CDR2 FQNEAQ come from the germline V gene (reference sequence). The CDR3 extends over 15 amino acids. The CDR3 region is CASSLGQPAYNEQFF. The CDR3, as DNA: TGTGCCAGCAGTCTAGGACAGCCCGCCTACAATGAGCAGTTCTTC.

V gene TRBV7-8 combines with J gene TRBJ1-3; D is ambiguous. The germline V gene encodes CDR1 SGHVS and CDR2 FQNEAQ. The CDR3 contains 15 residues. The germline V and J ends were trimmed by 8 bases and 0 bases, with 14 bases remaining between them. CDR3 nucleotides: TGTGCCAGCCACGCGGTGGCTGCCTCTGGAAACACCATATATTTT. This gives the protein CASHAVAASGNTIYF.

The chain employs TRBV6-5 and TRBJ2-1; 8 positions agree with TRBD2. The trim removed 7 bases at V and 6 bases at J, leaving 8 bases unmatched. The CDR3 has 14 amino acids. The germline gives CDR1 MNHEY, CDR2 SVGAGI. CDR3 protein: CASKSGLAVNEQFF. In nucleotides, the CDR3 is TGTGCCAGCAAGTCAGGACTAGCAGTCAATGAGCAGTTCTTC.

CDR3 nucleotides: TGTGCCAGCAATAAAGGGACGTTAAGCTCTGGGGCCAACGTCCTGACTTTC. Amino acid sequence: CASNKGTLSSGANVLTF. The chain couples TRBV6-1 to TRBJ2-6; D possibly matches TRBD1 or TRBD2 (5 bases each). Germline-derived CDR1 and CDR2 are MNHNS and SASEGT. The CDR3 spans 17 residues. Trimming left V 7 bases short and J 0 bases short, with 16 bases between.

J is TRBJ2-7 and V is TRBV18; possible D gene TRBD1, 6 bases. The CDR3 spans 13 residues. The V gene's germline CDR1 is KGHSH and CDR2 LQKENI. Trimming removed 3 bases at V and 3 bases at J, with 9 bases between. CDR3 DNA: TGTGCCAGCTCACCGACAGGATTCTACGAGCAGTACTTC. Protein: CASSPTGFYEQYF.

CDR3 sequence: CASSLFGQGRETQYF. CDR3 DNA: TGTGCCAGCAGTTTATTTGGACAGGGTAGAGAGACCCAGTACTTC. The rearrangement uses TRBV12-3 or TRBV12-4 and TRBJ2-5; 8 bases map to TRBD1. This CDR3 spans 15 amino acids. Trimming removed 2 bases from V and 4 bases from J; junction bases left unmatched: 6.

The CDR3 DNA sequence: TGTGCCAGCAGTTTCTCCAGCGGAGAGACCCAGTACTTC. Residues: CASSFSSGETQYF. The rearrangement joins TRBV12-3 or TRBV12-4 to TRBJ2-5, with D maybe TRBD2 (5 bases). The CDR3 totals 13 residues. V was pared by 3 bases and J by 4 bases, with 9 bases between.

This chain links TRBV20-1 with TRBJ2-6, with D tentatively TRBD1 (5 bases). The CDR3 length is 19 residues. Germline V CDR1 and CDR2: DFQATT, SNEGSKA (reference sequence). V lost 1 base to trimming and J lost 1 base, with 20 bases between them. CDR3 protein: CSARGTTDSSSSGANVLTF. The CDR3 nucleotides are TGCAGTGCTAGAGGGACGACAGATTCCTCTTCTTCTGGGGCCAACGTCCTGACTTTC.

The chain links TRBV7-6 to TRBJ2-7, with a tentative D call TRBD2 (5 bases). The CDR3 spans 14 residues. The V gene's germline CDR1 is SGHVS and CDR2 FNYEAQ. V gave up 5 bases and J gave up 6 bases, with 17 bases separating them. CDR3 loop: CASSPSELVSEQYF. The CDR3 region has the DNA TGTGCCAGCAGCCCCTCTGAACTAGTCTCCGAGCAGTACTTC.

V usage is TRBV14 and J usage is TRBJ1-2; 7 bases are shared with TRBD1. CDR1 is SGHDN and CDR2 is FVKESK in the germline V gene. After removal of 3 bases from V and 8 bases from J, the junction contained 6 bases not matched to a gene. This CDR3 region has 13 residues. The CDR3 loop is CASSHRDRGGYTF. Written as DNA, the CDR3 is TGTGCCAGCAGCCACCGGGACAGAGGAGGCTACACCTTC.

The V call is TRBV27, the J call TRBJ1-6, with 7 bases that match TRBD1. V was pared by 0 bases and J by 10 bases, with 6 bases of the junction left unmatched. The CDR3 consists of 15 residues. Germline V gene data show CDR1 as MNHEY and CDR2 as SMNVEV (reference sequence). The CDR3 sequence is CASSLSTGTVSPLHF. The CDR3 bases are TGTGCCAGCAGTTTATCCACCGGGACAGTCTCACCCCTCCACTTT.

This clonotype came up once. The chain couples TRBV19 to TRBJ1-2; no clear D. CDR1 is LNHDA, CDR2 SQIVND, per germline (reference sequence). Trimming pared 5 bases from V and 0 bases from J, leaving 4 bases between. The CDR3 length is 12 residues. The CDR3 is CASSHPNYGYTF. Written as DNA, the CDR3 is TGTGCCAGTAGTCACCCTAACTATGGCTACACCTTC.

In this sample, this clonotype turned up once. V and J are TRBV9 and TRBJ2-5; maybe TRBD1 (5 bases). The CDR3 has 13 amino acids. Looked up from germline, CDR1 is SGDLS and CDR2 is YYNGEE. V dropped 1 base and J dropped 5 bases, with 9 bases sitting between them. As DNA, the CDR3 is TGTGCCAGCAGCGTAAGGGGAAGGGAGACCCAGTACTTC. Protein product: CASSVRGRETQYF.

The V and J genes are TRBV20-1 and TRBJ1-5; possible D gene TRBD1, 6 bases. V was clipped by 6 bases and J by 2 bases, with 11 bases between them. Germline V gene lookup returns CDR1 DFQATT and CDR2 SNEGSKA (reference sequence). This CDR3 has 13 residues. The CDR3 nucleotides are TGCAGTGCCATCCGACAGGGCAATCAGCCCCAGCATTTT. The encoded protein is CSAIRQGNQPQHF.

This chain links TRBV6-1 with TRBJ1-2, with D possibly matching TRBD1 (5 bases). This CDR3 spans 13 amino acids. Trimming shortened V by 7 bases and J by 3 bases, and 12 bases separated the two germline ends. Looked up from germline, CDR1 is MNHNS and CDR2 is SASEGT. For the CDR3, the DNA is TGTGCCAGCAAGATAGGGGCAGACTATGGCTACACCTTC. This encodes CASKIGADYGYTF.

The J gene is TRBJ1-2, the V gene TRBV28, with 9 bases fitting TRBD1. This CDR3 is 15 amino acids long. The V segment lost 5 bases and the J segment 6 bases; nucleotides outside the gene matches: 10. Germline CDR1 and CDR2: MDHEN and SYDVKM. This CDR3 reads CASSLPTRDRDGYTF. CDR3 DNA sequence: TGTGCCAGCAGTCTCCCAACCCGGGACAGGGATGGCTACACCTTC.

The rearrangement links TRBV29-1 to TRBJ1-1, with 8 nucleotides matching TRBD1. The junction had 8 bases not matched to a gene; V was cut back by 7 bases and J by 4 bases. CDR1 and CDR2 from the germline V gene are SQVTM and ANQGSEA. This CDR3 is built from 13 residues. CDR3 nucleotides: TGCAGCGGAGGACAGGGCTCAGGCACTGAAGCTTTCTTT. Translation gives CSGGQGSGTEAFF.

The V call is TRBV12-3 or TRBV12-4, the J call TRBJ2-3, with TRBD1 as a possible D gene (6 bases). Trimming pared 5 bases from V and 4 bases from J, leaving 13 bases between. This CDR3 has 14 amino acids. The CDR3 reads CASSPRQVADTQYF. The CDR3 coding sequence is TGTGCCAGCAGTCCACGACAGGTAGCAGATACGCAGTATTTT.

The chain employs TRBV15 and TRBJ2-5; D call uncertain. Germline-derived CDR1 and CDR2 are LNHNV and YYDKDF (reference sequence). The CDR3 sequence is 16 residues long. With 0 bases removed from V and 0 bases from J, the gap between germline ends came to 11 bases. The CDR3 nucleotides read TGTGCCACCAGCAGAGATCCTATCAAGTACCAAGAGACCCAGTACTTC. Translation gives CATSRDPIKYQETQYF.

This chain uses TRBV29-1 with TRBJ2-5; TRBD1 matches 7 bases. V dropped 5 bases and J dropped 5; count of bases not matched to a gene: 5. Germline V CDR1 and CDR2: SQVTM, ANQGSEA. The length of the CDR3 is 12 residues. In DNA form, the CDR3 reads TGCAGCGTTCGACAGGGTAGCGAGACCCAGTACTTC. This encodes CSVRQGSETQYF.

This clonotype was observed once. V usage is TRBV4-1 and J usage is TRBJ2-7; 7 bases fit TRBD1. J lost 3 bases, V lost 2 bases, and 7 bases had no gene match. Germline V CDR1 and CDR2: MGHRA, YSYEKL. The CDR3 covers 15 residues. The CDR3 region has the DNA TGCGCCAGCAGCCAAAGTCCGGGACAGATCTACGAGCAGTACTTC. Translating it yields CASSQSPGQIYEQYF.

CDR3 sequence (DNA): TGTGCCACCAGCACCAGACAGGGTGTGGACACCGGGGAGCTGTTTTTT. Its translation is CATSTRQGVDTGELFF. The V and J genes are TRBV15 and TRBJ2-2; TRBD1 matches 7 bases. Germline V gene data show CDR1 as LNHNV and CDR2 as YYDKDF (reference sequence). This CDR3 is 16 amino acids long. Trimming removed 4 bases from V and 3 bases from J; junction bases left unmatched: 8.

The rearrangement uses TRBV20-1 and TRBJ2-5; TRBD1 might be the D (5 bases). The CDR3 is made up of 14 amino acids. Germline V gene sequence: CDR1 DFQATT, CDR2 SNEGSKA (reference sequence). Trimming removed 1 base at V and 5 bases at J, with 14 bases between. CDR3 nucleotide sequence: TGCAGTGCTAGAGGGCATGGACCAGGGGAGACCCAGTACTTC. This sequence encodes CSARGHGPGETQYF.

This sequence joins TRBV7-3 and TRBJ2-5; 7 bases are shared with TRBD1. Per germline, CDR1 SGHTA and CDR2 FQGTGA. V shed 5 bases and J 1 base; nucleotides not matched to a gene: 10. This CDR3 is built from 16 residues. The DNA of the CDR3 is TGTGCCAGCAGCATGAAAGGGGGCTCCTTCCAAGAGACCCAGTACTTC. Its translation: CASSMKGGSFQETQYF.